This entry lists 25 T cell receptor beta chains sequenced from one sample in a study of control samples from healthy donors and cancer patients. The data were produced by immunoSEQ multiplex PCR, yet TCRdb's version contains in-frame clones alone and is incomplete. Of around 57,000 clones listed, approximately 90% were seen once; the top ten hold under 0.95%. The specimen sequenced was PBMCs. These receptors originate from a man aged 25 to 40 with colorectal cancer.

V gene TRBV11-2 combines with J gene TRBJ1-2; D might be TRBD1 (5 bases). The V end was cut by 1 base, the J end by 5 bases, with 11 bases between. CDR3 length: 14 residues. Germline V gene sequence: CDR1 SGHAT, CDR2 FQNNGV. CDR3 protein: CASSLVRGTYGYTF. The DNA of the CDR3 is TGTGCCAGCAGCTTAGTACGGGGGACTTATGGCTACACCTTC.

This chain connects TRBV18 to TRBJ1-1; D perhaps matches TRBD1 (5 bases). Germline CDR1 KGHSH, CDR2 LQKENI. The CDR3 is 14 amino acids. V lost 1 base and J lost 5, with 11 bases in between. The CDR3 DNA reads as TGTGCCAGCTCACCACGGGGCAGTCGGACTGAAGCTTTCTTT. Protein product: CASSPRGSRTEAFF.

The rearrangement uses TRBV5-1 and TRBJ2-2, with D tentatively TRBD2 (5 bases). The CDR3 contains 17 residues. Germline V gives CDR1 SGHRS, CDR2 YFSETQ. Trimming removed 2 bases from V and 5 bases from J, with 19 bases in between. CDR3 sequence reads: CASSLVGLEILTGELFF. Here the CDR3 DNA reads TGCGCCAGCAGCTTAGTCGGACTGGAGATTTTAACCGGGGAGCTGTTTTTT.

The chain combines TRBV7-2 with TRBJ2-5; tentative D call: TRBD1 (6 bases). The germline V gene encodes CDR1 SGHTA and CDR2 FQGNSA. The CDR3 consists of 13 residues. Trimming left V 7 bases short and J 3 bases short, with 12 bases between. The CDR3 DNA is TGTGCCAGCAATTTCGGGACAAAAGAGACCCAGTACTTC. As protein: CASNFGTKETQYF.

This chain uses TRBV7-8 with TRBJ1-3; D is uncertain. Germline loops: CDR1 SGHVS, CDR2 FQNEAQ. Trimming removed 1 base from V and 0 bases from J, with 13 bases in between. The CDR3 spans 17 residues. The CDR3 DNA reads as TGTGCCAGCAGCTTAGGACTTTCCCCCTACTCTGGAAACACCATATATTTT. Amino acids: CASSLGLSPYSGNTIYF.

The gene calls are TRBV7-2 and TRBJ2-7, with D perhaps given as TRBD1 or TRBD2 (5 bases each). Germline loops: CDR1 SGHTA, CDR2 FQGNSA. The ends were cut back, 5 bases at V and 8 bases at J, with 16 bases in the middle. This CDR3 is built from 13 residues. CDR3 loop: CASSPGTGVQQYF. In nucleotides, the CDR3 is TGTGCCAGCAGCCCTGGGACCGGTGTTCAGCAGTACTTC.

CDR3 DNA sequence: TGTGCCTCGACACTCGCCTATGGCTACACCTTC. Amino acids: CASTLAYGYTF. The rearrangement links TRBV30 to TRBJ1-2; D is unresolved. The CDR3 extends over 11 amino acids. The germline V and J ends were trimmed by 7 bases and 4 bases, with 10 bases remaining between them. Germline CDR1 GTSNPN, CDR2 SVGIG (reference sequence).

This chain connects TRBV29-1 to TRBJ2-7; 8 bases line up with TRBD1. From germline, CDR1 is SQVTM and CDR2 ANQGSEA. V shed 4 bases and J 0 bases; nucleotides not matched to a gene: 11. This CDR3 has 16 residues. The CDR3 sequence is CSVGLFGTGSSYEQYF. The CDR3 coding sequence is TGCAGCGTTGGCCTCTTTGGGACAGGAAGCTCCTACGAGCAGTACTTC.

The chain joins TRBV5-5 to TRBJ1-6, with a weak D call TRBD1 (5 bases). The CDR3 runs 14 residues. Looked up from germline, CDR1 is SGHKS and CDR2 is YYEKEE (reference sequence). V gave up 3 bases and J gave up 7 bases, with 11 bases separating them. CDR3: CASSWEGQNSPLHF. CDR3 sequence (DNA): TGTGCCAGCAGCTGGGAGGGGCAAAATTCACCCCTCCACTTT.

This clone was detected a few times. V is TRBV6-5 and J is TRBJ1-2; TRBD1 agrees at 11 bases. The V gene end was trimmed by 0 bases and the J gene end by 4 bases; junction bases not matched to a gene: 4. From germline, CDR1 is MNHEY and CDR2 SVGAGI. This CDR3 contains 16 residues. The CDR3 DNA reads TGTGCCAGCAGTTACTCGAGGACAGGGGGCGGCTATGGCTACACCTTC. Amino acids: CASSYSRTGGGYGYTF.

The J gene is TRBJ1-1, the V gene TRBV12-3 or TRBV12-4, with D possibly TRBD1 on 6 matching bases. The CDR3 has 13 residues. V was trimmed by 5 bases and J by 4 bases, leaving 11 bases between them. CDR3 nucleotides: TGTGCCAGCAGTAACGACAGGATCACTGAAGCTTTCTTT. Protein product: CASSNDRITEAFF.

The chain carries TRBV19 and TRBJ1-4; the D gene is possibly TRBD1 (5 bases). Trimming removed 3 bases at V and 5 bases at J, with 10 bases between. The CDR3 runs 14 residues. Germline CDR1 LNHDA, CDR2 SQIVND (reference sequence). The CDR3 is CASSMLGGNEKLFF. In DNA, the CDR3 is TGTGCCAGTAGTATGTTGGGGGGGAATGAAAAACTGTTTTTT. Based on the CDR3 plus reference TRBV19 and TRBJ1-4, the full variable domain is DGGITQSPKYLFRKEGQNVTLSCEQNLNHDAMYWYRQDPGQGLRLIYYSQIVNDFQKGDIAEGYSVSREKKESFPLTVTSAQKNPTAFYLCASSMLGGNEKLFFGSGTQLSVL.

The rearrangement links TRBV19 to TRBJ1-1; no clear D gene. The CDR3 spans 13 residues. The germline V gene encodes CDR1 LNHDA and CDR2 SQIVND (reference sequence). V was pared by 6 bases and J by 4 bases, with 12 bases between. The DNA of the CDR3 is TGTGCCAGTAGCCTCCAAAACCCCACTGAAGCTTTCTTT. This encodes CASSLQNPTEAFF.

This rearrangement joins TRBV3-1 (or the pseudogene TRBV3-2) to TRBJ2-7, with TRBD1 as a possible D gene (5 bases). V lost 5 bases to trimming and J lost 6 bases, with 5 bases between them. The CDR3 is 10 residues long. CDR1 LGHDT and CDR2 YNNKEL come from the germline V gene (reference sequence). The CDR3: CASSRGEQYV. The CDR3 DNA is TGTGCCAGCAGCAGGGGCGAGCAGTACGTC.

The chain couples TRBV5-1 to TRBJ1-6, with 7 bases fitting TRBD1. Germline lookup yields CDR1 SGHRS and CDR2 YFSETQ. V shed 1 base, J shed 4 bases, and the junction held 11 bases outside the gene matches. CDR3 length: 18 amino acids. The DNA for the CDR3 is TGCGCCAGCAGCTTGAAAACGTCCGGGACAGAATATAATTCACCCCTCCACTTT. Its translation: CASSLKTSGTEYNSPLHF.

This clone was seen only once. The rearrangement joins TRBV6-2 or TRBV6-3 to TRBJ1-5, with D perhaps matching TRBD1 (5 bases). Germline loops: CDR1 MNHEY, CDR2 SVGEGT. The CDR3 covers 14 residues. V gave up 6 bases and J gave up 5 bases, with 14 bases separating them. The DNA of the CDR3 is TGTGCCAGCAGCTTTCACCCCAGGGATCAGCCCCAGCATTTT. Translating gives CASSFHPRDQPQHF.

This clone was detected once. The chain links TRBV11-3 to TRBJ2-1; weak D call: TRBD1 (6 bases). Trimming cost V 5 bases and J 0 bases, with 11 bases left between them. Per germline, CDR1 SGHNT and CDR2 YENEEA. There are 15 residues in the CDR3. The CDR3 DNA follows: TGTGCCAGCAGCCCCAGGGGAAGCTCCTACAATGAGCAGTTCTTC. Residues: CASSPRGSSYNEQFF.

The chain is built from TRBV5-5 and TRBJ1-2, with TRBD1 as a possible D gene (5 bases). The CDR3 totals 16 residues. V was shortened by 4 bases and J by 7 bases, with 23 bases between the two germline ends. CDR1 SGHKS and CDR2 YYEKEE come from the germline V gene (reference sequence). The CDR3 protein is CASSLWDGIDRSGYTF. The CDR3 DNA follows: TGTGCCAGCAGCCTTTGGGACGGGATTGATCGTAGTGGCTACACCTTC.

This chain connects TRBV3-1 (or the pseudogene TRBV3-2) to TRBJ1-2; D possibly corresponds to TRBD1 (5 bases). Germline V gives CDR1 LGHDT, CDR2 YNNKEL (reference sequence). V lost 0 bases to trimming and J lost 5 bases, with 10 bases between them. CDR3 length equals 14 residues. DNA for the CDR3: TGTGCCAGCAGCCAAGATGGGGCAGGGTATGGCTACACCTTC. Its translation: CASSQDGAGYGYTF.

The rearrangement links TRBV11-2 to TRBJ1-4; no firm D call. The germline V and J ends were trimmed by 5 bases and 3 bases, with 13 bases remaining between them. From germline, CDR1 is SGHAT and CDR2 FQNNGV. The CDR3 extends over 15 amino acids. The CDR3: CASSMGGQPNEKLFF. DNA for the CDR3: TGTGCCAGCAGCATGGGAGGGCAACCTAATGAAAAACTGTTTTTT.

This sequence joins TRBV7-2 and TRBJ1-6, with TRBD1 matching 9 bases. Germline V gene sequence: CDR1 SGHTA, CDR2 FQGNSA. Germline trimming cut 2 bases from V and 3 bases from J; bases unmatched to any gene: 2. The CDR3 runs to 16 residues. The CDR3 sequence: CASSLRDRVYNSPLHF. The CDR3 nucleotides are TGTGCCAGCAGCTTAAGGGACAGGGTCTATAATTCACCCCTCCACTTT.

The V and J genes are TRBV5-4 and TRBJ2-5, with TRBD1 matching over 7 bases. The V gene's germline CDR1 is SGHNT and CDR2 YYREEE (reference sequence). CDR3 length equals 13 residues. With 4 bases clipped from V and 5 bases from J, the junction kept 5 bases outside the gene matches. The CDR3 reads CASSMDRKETQYF. The CDR3 region has the DNA TGTGCCAGCAGCATGGACAGGAAGGAGACCCAGTACTTC.

The chain links TRBV5-1 to TRBJ2-2; 7 bases map to TRBD1. V lost 4 bases and J lost 7; bases outside the gene matches: 13. The CDR3 consists of 16 residues. CDR1 is SGHRS and CDR2 is YFSETQ in the germline V gene. In nucleotides, the CDR3 is TGCGCCAGCAGCACCTCCTGGGACAGCCGAGGCGGGGAGCTGTTTTTT. Protein product: CASSTSWDSRGGELFF.

This sequence joins TRBV6-2 or TRBV6-3 and TRBJ2-1; D unresolved. The CDR3 is 14 residues long. The germline CDR1 and CDR2 sequences are MNHEY and SVGEGT. V lost 4 bases, J lost 9 bases, and 16 bases lay in between. The CDR3 is CASSSIEPSGEQFF. The CDR3 DNA reads as TGTGCCAGCAGTTCCATAGAACCAAGTGGTGAGCAGTTCTTC.

This clone came up once. The V call is TRBV5-1, the J call TRBJ1-2; the D gene is possibly TRBD1 (5 bases). V dropped 4 bases and J dropped 6 bases, with 16 bases sitting between them. CDR3 length: 14 amino acids. CDR1 and CDR2 from the germline V gene are SGHRS and YFSETQ. The CDR3 sequence: CASSPHGAANGYTF. CDR3 nucleotide sequence: TGCGCCAGCAGCCCGCATGGGGCGGCGAATGGCTACACCTTC.